The 24 T cell receptor beta chains below all came from one sample that was sequenced in a study of T cells in Graves' hyperthyroidism and ophthalmopathy. Amplification of TCR beta CDR3 regions used RNA as the template. HTBI primers were used for first-round RT-PCR of the TCR CDR3. One entry per CDR3 protein results from TCRdb running MiXCR on the multiplex PCR reads. Among about 550,000 distinct CDR3 sequences listed, under 25% were seen once. Sequencing was done on a sample of blood. All receptors derive from a man aged 18 to 29 with Graves' hyperthyroidism.

This clonotype showed up many times. The chain has TRBV11-2 and TRBJ2-5; possibly TRBD1 for D (6 bases). Germline CDR1 and CDR2: SGHAT and FQNNGV. The CDR3 is 15 residues long. V was trimmed by 3 bases and J by 4 bases, leaving 15 bases between them. CDR3 sequence: CASSLEELGAETQYF. The CDR3 nucleotides are TGTGCCAGCAGCTTGGAAGAGCTGGGGGCAGAGACCCAGTACTTC.

This clonotype was detected many times. The chain links TRBV13 to TRBJ1-2; D perhaps matches TRBD1 (6 bases). V dropped 3 bases and J dropped 7 bases, with 15 bases sitting between them. The CDR3 length is 14 residues. The germline V gene encodes CDR1 PRHDT and CDR2 FYEKMQ (reference sequence). CDR3 sequence reads: CASSFLTEGGGYTF. DNA for the CDR3: TGTGCCAGCAGCTTCTTGACGGAAGGGGGTGGCTACACCTTC. Combining the CDR3 with reference TRBV13 and TRBJ1-2 gives the whole variable domain AAGVIQSPRHLIKEKRETATLKCYPIPRHDTVYWYQQGPGQDPQFLISFYEKMQSDKGSIPDRFSAQQFSDYHSELNMSSLELGDSALYFCASSFLTEGGGYTFGSGTRLTVV.

This clonotype was counted only a few times. V usage is TRBV28 and J usage is TRBJ1-6; no firm D call. The CDR3 consists of 14 residues. Germline CDR1 MDHEN, CDR2 SYDVKM. Trimming removed 2 bases from V and 7 bases from J, with 9 bases in between. This CDR3 reads CASSLEPRNSPLHF. For the CDR3, the DNA is TGTGCCAGCAGTTTAGAGCCCCGAAATTCACCCCTCCACTTT.

The V gene is TRBV6-1, the J gene TRBJ1-2; 8 bases agree with TRBD1. The CDR3 length is 14 residues. Germline V CDR1 and CDR2: MNHNS, SASEGT. The J segment lost 7 bases and the V segment lost 6 bases, leaving 10 bases of the junction unmatched. The CDR3 DNA follows: TGTGCCAGCAGCGAGCTGGACAGGGAATCTGGCTACACCTTC. This translates into CASSELDRESGYTF.

The chain recombines TRBV11-1 with TRBJ2-7; 8 bases agree with TRBD2. From germline, CDR1 is SGHAT and CDR2 FQDESV (reference sequence). The length of the CDR3 is 16 residues. Unmatched junction bases numbered 12, after V lost 6 bases and J lost 2 bases. The CDR3 nucleotides read TGTGCCAGCAGACCGATTCGGGGGGGGACCGCCTACGAGCAGTACTTC. Protein sequence: CASRPIRGGTAYEQYF.

This chain joins TRBV18 and TRBJ1-1; TRBD1 is a possible D gene (5 bases). This CDR3 contains 18 residues. CDR1 is KGHSH, CDR2 LQKENI, per germline. Between the trimmed V and J ends, which lost 6 bases and 0 bases, there was a span of 23 bases. CDR3 sequence (DNA): TGTGCCAGCTCCCTCGTTACGGGACGATTAACCATGAACACTGAAGCTTTCTTT. It translates to CASSLVTGRLTMNTEAFF.

The genes are TRBV5-1 and TRBJ2-6; the D gene is possibly TRBD2 (6 bases). The CDR3 contains 16 residues. Trimming shortened V by 3 bases and J by 4 bases, and 14 bases separated the two germline ends. Germline assignment: CDR1 SGHRS and CDR2 YFSETQ. CDR3 sequence (DNA): TGCGCCAGCAGCTCCGGGGTTGCGGGAGGGGCCAACGTCCTGACTTTC. It is translated as CASSSGVAGGANVLTF.

The table lists this clonotype with many counts. Just one base apart from a much larger clone, this may be a read error. The chain is built from TRBV6-5 and TRBJ1-1; the match to TRBD1 covers 11 bases. The CDR3 contains 17 residues. Germline loops: CDR1 MNHEY, CDR2 SVGAGI. CDR3 coding DNA: TGTGCCAGCAGTTACTCGCTGGGACAGGGGGTGAACACTGAAGCTCTCTTT. Encoded protein: CASSYSLGQGVNTEALF.

This clonotype was seen at least ten times. This chain links TRBV27 with TRBJ1-1; D is perhaps TRBD1 (5 bases). Looked up from germline, CDR1 is MNHEY and CDR2 is SMNVEV (reference sequence). The CDR3 covers 13 residues. V dropped 6 bases and J dropped 4 bases, with 12 bases sitting between them. In DNA, the CDR3 is TGTGCCAGCAGGCGAGGGGACGTCACTGAAGCTTTCTTT. This codes for CASRRGDVTEAFF.

This clonotype was detected ten times or more. CDR3 sequence reads: CASSQDEGEQYF. DNA for the CDR3: TGTGCCAGCAGCCAAGATGAGGGCGAGCAGTACTTC. The chain combines TRBV3-1 with TRBJ2-7, with D maybe TRBD2 (5 bases). V lost 0 bases and J 6 bases, leaving 6 bases between the germline ends. Germline CDR1 is LGHDT and CDR2 is YNNKEL (reference sequence). The CDR3 is 12 residues long.

This clonotype was recorded at least ten times. This chain's CDR3 is CASSVGPTNTEAFF. The CDR3 DNA reads as TGTGCCAGCAGCGTCGGACCTACGAACACTGAAGCTTTCTTT. The chain links TRBV6-1 to TRBJ1-1, with D unresolved. Germline CDR1 MNHNS, CDR2 SASEGT. Trimming removed 6 bases at V and 1 base at J, with 12 bases between. The CDR3 has 14 amino acids.

This clonotype was seen at least ten times. The chain is built from TRBV28 and TRBJ1-1; possible D gene TRBD1, 5 bases. Trimming shortened V by 3 bases and J by 4 bases, and 9 bases separated the two germline ends. The CDR3 has 13 residues. Germline V gene lookup returns CDR1 MDHEN and CDR2 SYDVKM. The CDR3 bases are TGTGCCAGCAGTTTGGGGCACCCCACTGAAGCTTTCTTT. This gives the protein CASSLGHPTEAFF.

This clonotype was observed many times. J is TRBJ1-1 and V is TRBV28; a weak D match, TRBD1 (5 bases). CDR1 and CDR2 (germline): MDHEN, SYDVKM. This CDR3 comprises 15 residues. With 4 bases removed from V and 4 bases from J, the gap between germline ends came to 16 bases. CDR3 in amino acids: CASSSQTGGATEAFF. As DNA, the CDR3 is TGTGCCAGCAGTTCTCAGACCGGAGGGGCCACTGAAGCTTTCTTT.

In this sample, this clonotype turned up many times. The J gene is TRBJ2-2, the V gene TRBV12-3 or TRBV12-4; 8 bases map to TRBD1. V lost 3 bases and J lost 6; bases outside the gene matches: 9. This CDR3 spans 16 amino acids. The CDR3 sequence: CASSLTRGRPAGELFF. DNA for the CDR3: TGTGCCAGCAGTTTGACCAGGGGGCGGCCCGCCGGGGAGCTGTTTTTT.

The sample holds many counts of this clonotype. The rearrangement uses TRBV7-3 and TRBJ2-5, with 7 bases identical to TRBD2. Germline CDR1 reads SGHTA; CDR2 reads FQGTGA. With 2 bases clipped from V and 2 bases from J, the junction kept 8 bases outside the gene matches. The CDR3 loop spans 16 amino acids. Written as DNA, the CDR3 is TGTGCCAGCAGCTTAGTGTGGGAGGGAGAACAAGAGACCCAGTACTTC. Protein sequence: CASSLVWEGEQETQYF.

In its sample, this clonotype was seen many times. The chain is built from TRBV6-1 and TRBJ2-7; either TRBD1 or TRBD2 may fit D (7 bases each). Between the trimmed V and J ends, which lost 6 bases and 1 base, there was a span of 16 bases. From germline, CDR1 is MNHNS and CDR2 SASEGT. CDR3 size: 15 residues. The CDR3 bases are TGTGCCAGCAGAGACCGACAGGGAGGGTCCTACGAGCAGTACTTC. Amino acid sequence: CASRDRQGGSYEQYF.

This clonotype was counted only a few times. The V gene is TRBV7-9, the J gene TRBJ2-3, with D uncertain. The V end was cut by 1 base, the J end by 1 base, with 9 bases between. The length of the CDR3 is 15 residues. CDR1 SEHNR and CDR2 FQNEAQ come from the germline V gene (reference sequence). CDR3 DNA sequence: TGTGCCAGCAGCTTAGGGGCCGTTCGCACAGATACGCAGTATTTT. Translation: CASSLGAVRTDTQYF.

The V gene is TRBV10-3, the J gene TRBJ1-5; 10 bases agree with TRBD1. Germline values: CDR1 ENHRY, CDR2 SYGVKD. The CDR3 extends over 17 amino acids. The ends lost 11 bases at V and 5 bases at J; junction bases unmatched: 18. In DNA form, the CDR3 reads TGTGCCTCAACGCGGGGGACAGGGGCTACGCTTGATCAGCCCCAGCATTTT. Its translation is CASTRGTGATLDQPQHF.

This rearrangement joins TRBV28 to TRBJ1-5; a possible D gene is TRBD1 (6 bases). V was clipped by 2 bases and J by 9 bases, with 11 bases between them. This CDR3 is built from 13 residues. Germline CDR1 reads MDHEN; CDR2 reads SYDVKM. The CDR3, as DNA: TGTGCCAGCAGTTTAGCGAGGGGGTGGCCCCAGCATTTT. It encodes CASSLARGWPQHF.

At least ten counts were recorded for this clonotype. The chain links TRBV13 to TRBJ1-1; D gene ambiguous. The CDR3 extends over 13 amino acids. Trimming removed 7 bases at V and 6 bases at J, with 15 bases between. Per germline, CDR1 PRHDT and CDR2 FYEKMQ (reference sequence). CDR3 sequence (DNA): TGTGCCAGCAACACGAGGGCAGTGGCTGAAGCTTTCTTT. Its protein is CASNTRAVAEAFF.

This clonotype has a count of ten or more. The chain is built from TRBV7-2 and TRBJ2-7, with 10 bases fitting TRBD1. The ends lost 1 base at V and 4 bases at J; junction bases unmatched: 4. The CDR3 length is 15 residues. Germline loops: CDR1 SGHTA, CDR2 FQGNSA. CDR3 in amino acids: CASSLVGQGTYEQYF. The CDR3 DNA is TGTGCCAGCAGCTTAGTGGGACAGGGGACATACGAGCAGTACTTC.

This clonotype was counted a few times. CDR3 residues: CASSSDPGGWETQYF. The CDR3 coding sequence is TGTGCCAGCAGCAGCGATCCAGGGGGCTGGGAGACCCAGTACTTC. The chain carries TRBV11-2 and TRBJ2-5; the match to TRBD1 covers 8 bases. The ends lost 5 bases at V and 5 bases at J; junction bases unmatched: 10. CDR1 is SGHAT, CDR2 FQNNGV, per germline. The CDR3 runs 15 residues.

The chain uses TRBV5-1 and TRBJ1-2; the D gene is possibly TRBD1 (5 bases). The CDR3 covers 14 residues. Between the trimmed V and J ends, which lost 0 bases and 3 bases, there was a span of 9 bases. Germline V gene lookup returns CDR1 SGHRS and CDR2 YFSETQ. The CDR3 is CASSLGGRDYGYTF. The DNA of the CDR3 is TGCGCCAGCAGCTTGGGAGGCAGGGACTATGGCTACACCTTC.

This clonotype was seen at least ten times. The chain has TRBV29-1 and TRBJ2-4; D possibly matches TRBD1 or TRBD2 (5 bases each). Germline assignment: CDR1 SQVTM and CDR2 ANQGSEA. V shed 8 bases and J shed 10 bases, with 15 bases lying between them. The CDR3 covers 11 residues. The CDR3 sequence: CSLIIGAIQYF. Here the CDR3 DNA reads TGCAGCCTCATTATCGGGGCTATTCAGTACTTC.